This T cell receptor beta chain was retrieved from a study of control samples from healthy donors and cancer patients. Between the trimmed V and J ends, which lost 0 bases and 3 bases, there was a span of 14 bases. Germline V gene sequence: CDR1 SQVTM, CDR2 ANQGSEA. CDR3 size: 16 residues. The repertoire was sequenced with immunoSEQ multiplex PCR; TCRdb's copy has only in-frame clones and lacks some. The table shows over 100,000 clones, with 70% to 90% occurring only once. This clonotype was obtained from a man in his forties in good health. Sequencing used blood. The rearrangement uses TRBV29-1 and TRBJ1-4; weak D call: TRBD1 (6 bases). The CDR3 DNA is TGCAGCGTTGAAGATGGTGGCAGGGGAGCTAATGAAAAACTGTTTTTT. This gives the protein CSVEDGGRGANEKLFF.